Reported below is one T cell receptor (beta chain). What it recognizes is unknown. These data originate in a study of cytomegalovirus exposure and HLA in healthy donors. About the research overall: An earlier analysis identified 117 million unique TCR beta sequences in 150 million to 200 million T cells.

This CDR3 spans 15 amino acids. CDR1 is SGHAT, CDR2 FQNNGV, per germline. After removal of 0 bases from V and 3 bases from J, the junction contained 3 bases not matched to a gene. 60 Vbeta and 13 Jbeta primers were used in PCR. The repertoire was sequenced with immunoSEQ multiplex PCR; TCRdb's copy has only in-frame clones and lacks some. The data contain under 250,000 clones, approximately 83% of them singletons. Study-wide results and limits: Within a later analysis, the majority of CMV-associated TCR beta chains appeared HLA-restricted.

The sequence derives from a boy aged 2 to 10 in good health and CMV-seronegative. This chain links TRBV11-2 with TRBJ2-3, with TRBD2 matching over 7 bases. The sample consisted of PBMCs. As DNA, the CDR3 is TGTGCCAGCAGCTTAGATGGACTAGTAACAGATACGCAGTATTTT. It specifies CASSLDGLVTDTQYF.